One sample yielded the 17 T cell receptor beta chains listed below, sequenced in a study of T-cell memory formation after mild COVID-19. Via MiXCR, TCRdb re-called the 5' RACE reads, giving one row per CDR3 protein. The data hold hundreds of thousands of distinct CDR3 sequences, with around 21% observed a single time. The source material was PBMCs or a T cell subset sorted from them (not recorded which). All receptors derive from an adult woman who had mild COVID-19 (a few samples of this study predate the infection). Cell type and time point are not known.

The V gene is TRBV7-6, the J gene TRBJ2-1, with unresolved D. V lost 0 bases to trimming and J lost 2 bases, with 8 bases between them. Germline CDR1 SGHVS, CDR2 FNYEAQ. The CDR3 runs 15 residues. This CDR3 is CASSLAGRPYNEQFF. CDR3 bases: TGTGCCAGCAGCTTAGCAGGCAGACCCTACAATGAGCAGTTCTTC.

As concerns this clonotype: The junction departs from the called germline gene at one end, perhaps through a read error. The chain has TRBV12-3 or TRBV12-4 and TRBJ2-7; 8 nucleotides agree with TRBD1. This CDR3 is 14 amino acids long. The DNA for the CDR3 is TGTGCCAGCAGTCAATCAGGGGGCCCCTACGATCAGTACTTC. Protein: CASSQSGGPYDQYF.

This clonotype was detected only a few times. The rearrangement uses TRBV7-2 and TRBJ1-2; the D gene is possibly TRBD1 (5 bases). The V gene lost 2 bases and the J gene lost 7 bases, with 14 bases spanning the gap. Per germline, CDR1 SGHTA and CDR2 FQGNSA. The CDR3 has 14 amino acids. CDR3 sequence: CASSLMGSGTGYTF. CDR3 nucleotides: TGTGCCAGCAGCTTAATGGGTTCAGGGACTGGCTACACCTTC.

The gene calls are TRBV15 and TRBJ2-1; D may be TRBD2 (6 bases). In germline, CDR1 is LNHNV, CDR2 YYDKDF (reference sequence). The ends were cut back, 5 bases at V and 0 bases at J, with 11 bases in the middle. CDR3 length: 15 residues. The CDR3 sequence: CATSGTPSSYNEQFF. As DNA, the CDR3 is TGTGCCACCAGCGGGACTCCTAGCTCCTACAATGAGCAGTTCTTC.

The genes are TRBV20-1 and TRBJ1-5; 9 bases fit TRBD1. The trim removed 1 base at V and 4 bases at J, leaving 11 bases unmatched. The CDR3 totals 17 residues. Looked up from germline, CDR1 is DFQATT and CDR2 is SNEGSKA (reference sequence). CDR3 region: CSARVQGQGTFNQPQHF. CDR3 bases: TGCAGTGCTAGAGTACAGGGACAGGGAACTTTTAATCAGCCCCAGCATTTT.

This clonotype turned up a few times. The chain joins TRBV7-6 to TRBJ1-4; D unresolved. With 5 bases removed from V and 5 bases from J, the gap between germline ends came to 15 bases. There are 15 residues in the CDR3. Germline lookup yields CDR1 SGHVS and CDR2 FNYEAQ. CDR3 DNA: TGTGCCAGCAGCCCCCGAGCTTTGAGGAATGAAAAACTGTTTTTT. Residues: CASSPRALRNEKLFF.

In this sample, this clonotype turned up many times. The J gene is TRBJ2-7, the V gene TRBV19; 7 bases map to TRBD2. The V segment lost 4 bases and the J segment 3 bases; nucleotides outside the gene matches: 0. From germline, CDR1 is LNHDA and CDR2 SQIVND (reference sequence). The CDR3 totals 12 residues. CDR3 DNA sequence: TGTGCCAGTAGTAGGGGGGGCTACGAGCAGTACTTC. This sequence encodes CASSRGGYEQYF. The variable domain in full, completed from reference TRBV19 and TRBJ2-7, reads DGGITQSPKYLFRKEGQNVTLSCEQNLNHDAMYWYRQDPGQGLRLIYYSQIVNDFQKGDIAEGYSVSREKKESFPLTVTSAQKNPTAFYLCASSRGGYEQYFGPGTRLTVT.

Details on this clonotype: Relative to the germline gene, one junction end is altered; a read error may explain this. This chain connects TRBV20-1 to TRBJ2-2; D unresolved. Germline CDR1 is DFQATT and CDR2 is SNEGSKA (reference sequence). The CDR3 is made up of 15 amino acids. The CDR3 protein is CSARGFSRATGELFF. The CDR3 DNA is TGCAGTGCAAGAGGTTTCAGCCGGGCCACCGGGGAGCTGTTTTTT.

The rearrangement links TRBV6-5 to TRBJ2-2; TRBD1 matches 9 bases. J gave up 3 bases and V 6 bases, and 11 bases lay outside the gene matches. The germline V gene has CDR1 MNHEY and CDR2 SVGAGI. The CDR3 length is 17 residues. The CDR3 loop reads CASRVGTGTRDTGELFF. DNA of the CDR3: TGTGCCAGCAGAGTCGGGACAGGGACACGGGACACCGGGGAGCTGTTTTTT.

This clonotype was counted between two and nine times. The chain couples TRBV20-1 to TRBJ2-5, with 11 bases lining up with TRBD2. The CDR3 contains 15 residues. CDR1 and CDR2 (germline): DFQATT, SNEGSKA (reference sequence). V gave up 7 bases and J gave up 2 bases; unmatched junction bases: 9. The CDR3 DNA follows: TGCAGTGGGCTAGCGGGGGGTACACATCAAGAGACCCAGTACTTC. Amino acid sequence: CSGLAGGTHQETQYF.

The CDR3 DNA reads TGCAGTGCTAGAGGCTTGAGGGCCCGCCCTAGCACAGATACGCAGTATTTT. Translated, it gives CSARGLRARPSTDTQYF. This chain connects TRBV20-1 to TRBJ2-3, with D possibly matching TRBD2 (5 bases). V was trimmed by 1 base and J by 0 bases, leaving 17 bases between them. The CDR3 runs 17 residues. Germline CDR1 DFQATT, CDR2 SNEGSKA (reference sequence).

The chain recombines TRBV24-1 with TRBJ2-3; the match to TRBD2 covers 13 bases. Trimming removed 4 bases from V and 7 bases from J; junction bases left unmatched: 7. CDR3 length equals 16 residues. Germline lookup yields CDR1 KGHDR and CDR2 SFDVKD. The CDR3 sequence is CATSETGLAGKNTQYF. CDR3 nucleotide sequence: TGTGCCACCAGTGAAACGGGACTAGCGGGGAAAAATACGCAGTATTTT.

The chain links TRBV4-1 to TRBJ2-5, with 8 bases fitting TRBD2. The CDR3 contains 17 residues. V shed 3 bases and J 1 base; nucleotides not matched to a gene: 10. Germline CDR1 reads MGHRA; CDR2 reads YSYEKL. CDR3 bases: TGCGCCAGCAGCCAGCGGTCCCCCAGCGGGGGCCAAGAGACCCAGTACTTC. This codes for CASSQRSPSGGQETQYF.

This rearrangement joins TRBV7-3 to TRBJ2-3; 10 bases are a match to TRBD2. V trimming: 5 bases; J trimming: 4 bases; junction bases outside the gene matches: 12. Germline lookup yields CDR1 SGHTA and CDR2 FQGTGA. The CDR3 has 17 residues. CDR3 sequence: CASSTSALAGGPDTQYF. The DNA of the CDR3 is TGTGCCAGCAGCACCTCCGCCTTAGCGGGGGGACCAGATACGCAGTATTTT.

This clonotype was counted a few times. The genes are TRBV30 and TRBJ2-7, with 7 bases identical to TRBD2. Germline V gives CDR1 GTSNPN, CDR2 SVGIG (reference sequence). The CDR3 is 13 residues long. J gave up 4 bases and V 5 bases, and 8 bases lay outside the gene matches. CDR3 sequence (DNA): TGTGCCTGGTCGTACGGGACTACTTACGAGCAGTACTTC. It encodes CAWSYGTTYEQYF. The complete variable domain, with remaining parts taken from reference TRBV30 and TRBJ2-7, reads SQTIHQWPATLVQPVGSPLSLECTVEGTSNPNLYWYRQAAGRGLQLLFYSVGIGQISSEVPQNLSASRPQDRQFILSSKKLLLSDSGFYLCAWSYGTTYEQYFGPGTRLTVT.

The CDR3 protein is CASSVERGGLDTQYF. In DNA, the CDR3 is TGTGCCAGCAGCGTGGAGCGGGGGGGCCTGGATACGCAGTATTTT. The chain carries TRBV9 and TRBJ2-3; TRBD2 aligns across 10 bases. Germline loops: CDR1 SGDLS, CDR2 YYNGEE. The V and J ends lost 2 bases and 6 bases, in that order; junction bases with no gene match: 6. The CDR3 is 15 residues long.

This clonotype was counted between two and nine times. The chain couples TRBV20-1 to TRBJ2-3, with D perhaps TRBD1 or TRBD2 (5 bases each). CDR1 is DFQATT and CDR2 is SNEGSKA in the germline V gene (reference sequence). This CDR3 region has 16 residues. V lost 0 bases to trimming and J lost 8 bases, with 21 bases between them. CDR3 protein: CSARDPVGASEGTQYF. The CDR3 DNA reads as TGCAGTGCTAGAGATCCCGTCGGGGCCTCCGAGGGTACGCAGTATTTT.